This TCR beta chain was sequenced for a study of T cells in Graves' hyperthyroidism and ophthalmopathy. The CDR3 extends over 16 amino acids. Between the trimmed V and J ends, which lost 5 bases and 4 bases, there was a span of 20 bases. Germline V gives CDR1 LNHDA, CDR2 SQIVND (reference sequence). Researchers took RNA transcripts and amplified the TCR beta CDR3 regions from them. TCR CDR3 underwent first-round RT-PCR with the HTBI primer set. TCRdb used MiXCR to reprocess the multiplex PCR reads, holding one entry per CDR3 protein. The sample yields hundreds of thousands of distinct CDR3 sequences, 35% to 40% seen once.

The specimen was blood. This receptor was identified in a man younger than 35 with Graves' hyperthyroidism. The rearrangement joins TRBV19 to TRBJ1-1, with D possibly being TRBD1 (6 bases). In DNA, the CDR3 is TGTGCCAGTAGTCCGATTCTCGGGGGGCAGGCCACTGAAGCTTTCTTT. Encoded protein: CASSPILGGQATEAFF. The full variable domain, completed using reference TRBV19 and TRBJ1-1, is DGGITQSPKYLFRKEGQNVTLSCEQNLNHDAMYWYRQDPGQGLRLIYYSQIVNDFQKGDIAEGYSVSREKKESFPLTVTSAQKNPTAFYLCASSPILGGQATEAFFGQGTRLTVV.